The rows below give T cell receptor beta chains drawn from one sample of a study of cytomegalovirus exposure and HLA in healthy donors. Sequencing used immunoSEQ multiplex PCR; TCRdb keeps in-frame clones, though not all of them. In the table there are 150,000 to 200,000 clones, 60% to 85% of which are singletons. Material for sequencing was PBMCs. The source is a woman aged 40 to 50 in good health and CMV-seronegative. Each CDR3 is given with its conserved first and last residue. D genes are given only for firm matches. Some rows have no size entry. The others give once, few or many, or a class for an expanded clone.

cdr3_aa | cdr3_nt | clone_size | j_call | v_call | d_call
CASSKGTGELFF | TGTGCCAGCAGTAAGGGGACCGGGGAGCTGTTTTTT | few | TRBJ2-2 | TRBV5-4 | NA
CASSQRDPGELFF | TGTGCCAGCAGCCAACGCGATCCCGGGGAGCTGTTTTTT | NA | TRBJ2-2 | TRBV11-3 | NA
CASSEWGALILTF | TGTGCCAGCAGTGAGTGGGGCGCCCTAATCCTCACCTTC | few | TRBJ1-2 | TRBV6-1 | NA
CASSSRDNEQFF | TGTGCCAGCAGCTCCCGGGACAATGAGCAGTTCTTC | once | TRBJ2-1 | TRBV7-2 | NA
CASSPSREGKTTQYF | TGTGCCAGCAGCCCCAGCCGGGAAGGCAAGACTACGCAGTATTTT | NA | TRBJ2-3 | TRBV5-6 | NA
CASSLHSGSSNEQFF | TGCGCCAGCAGCTTGCATAGCGGGAGCAGTAATGAGCAGTTCTTC | NA | TRBJ2-1 | TRBV5-1 | TRBD2
CASKPTGQPTGELFF | TGTGCCAGCAAGCCCACGGGACAGCCCACCGGGGAGCTGTTTTTT | NA | TRBJ2-2 | TRBV27 | TRBD1
CASSLEGARTDTQYF | TGCGCCAGCAGCTTGGAGGGGGCGCGGACAGATACGCAGTATTTT | NA | TRBJ2-3 | TRBV5-1 | TRBD1
CASSVTEETQYF | TGCGCCAGCAGCGTAACTGAGGAGACCCAGTACTTC | NA | TRBJ2-5 | TRBV5-1 | NA
CASSQHGQGNQPQHF | TGCGCCAGCAGCCAGCACGGACAGGGCAATCAGCCCCAGCATTTT | NA | TRBJ1-5 | TRBV4-3 | TRBD1
CASEPGTGLHGYTF | TGTGCCAGTGAACCCGGGACAGGGTTACATGGCTACACCTTC | NA | TRBJ1-2 | TRBV19 | TRBD1
CASSDDRNTEAFF | TGTGCCAGCAGTGACGACAGAAACACTGAAGCTTTCTTT | NA | TRBJ1-1 | TRBV6-5 | NA
CSSSLEGRGLSYEQYF | TGTTCCAGCAGCTTAGAGGGCAGGGGGCTCAGCTACGAGCAGTACTTC | few | TRBJ2-7 | TRBV7-9 | TRBD1
CATATGLGNQPQHF | TGTGCCACCGCGACAGGACTTGGGAATCAGCCCCAGCATTTT | NA | TRBJ1-5 | TRBV19 | NA
CASRETGGTEAFF | TGTGCCAGCAGAGAGACAGGGGGCACTGAAGCTTTCTTT | NA | TRBJ1-1 | TRBV6-5 | TRBD1
CASSYSSRAGGQVGDTQYF | TGCGCCAGCAGCTATTCCAGCAGGGCGGGAGGGCAGGTCGGAGATACGCAGTATTTT | NA | TRBJ2-3 | TRBV5-1 | TRBD2
CASRQGVADTQYF | TGCGCCAGCAGACAGGGGGTCGCAGATACGCAGTATTTT | NA | TRBJ2-3 | TRBV5-1 | TRBD1
CASSQVSGRGKNIQYF | TGTGCCAGCAGTCAAGTAAGCGGGAGAGGTAAAAACATTCAGTACTTC | NA | TRBJ2-4 | TRBV6-1 | TRBD2
CASSYTGDYGYTF | TGTGCCAGCAGTTACACAGGGGACTATGGCTACACCTTC | NA | TRBJ1-2 | TRBV6-6 | TRBD1
CSVIPPQGASEKLFF | TGCAGCGTCATCCCCCCACAGGGGGCGAGTGAAAAACTGTTTTTT | NA | TRBJ1-4 | TRBV29-1 | TRBD1
CASSSSAGPSLNTEAFF | TGTGCCAGCAGCTCTTCCGCAGGGCCATCCTTGAACACTGAAGCTTTCTTT | few | TRBJ1-1 | TRBV7-6 | NA
CASGQGIANYGYTF | TGCGCCAGCGGACAGGGAATTGCTAACTATGGCTACACCTTC | NA | TRBJ1-2 | TRBV10-2 | TRBD1
CASNGGADTQYF | TGCGCCAGCAACGGGGGAGCAGATACGCAGTATTTT | NA | TRBJ2-3 | TRBV10-1 | NA